The next 25 T cell receptor beta chains were all read from a single sample in a study of cytomegalovirus exposure and HLA in healthy donors. The PCR employed 60 Vbeta primers together with 13 Jbeta primers. This table comes from immunoSEQ multiplex PCR, and its TCRdb copy is limited to in-frame clones, with some not included. The sample yields some 100,000 clones, about 74% seen once. Sequencing was done on a sample of PBMCs. These receptors were collected from a woman in her late teens or twenties in good health and CMV-seropositive.

CDR3 region: CAWAGYSYEQYF. DNA for the CDR3: TGTGCCTGGGCCGGTTACTCCTACGAGCAGTACTTC. This chain joins TRBV30 and TRBJ2-5; no clear D. The end of the DNA fits TRBJ2-7 better, so the J call may be wrong. Germline V gene data show CDR1 as GTSNPN and CDR2 as SVGIG (reference sequence). CDR3 size: 12 residues.

The J gene is TRBJ2-1, the V gene TRBV29-1; D gene ambiguous. The V gene's germline CDR1 is SQVTM and CDR2 ANQGSEA. The germline V and J ends were trimmed by 0 bases and 0 bases, with 9 bases remaining between them. The CDR3 loop spans 15 amino acids. This chain's CDR3 is CSVEELSSSYNEQFF. The CDR3 DNA reads TGCAGCGTTGAAGAACTCTCGAGCTCCTACAATGAGCAGTTCTTC.

The gene calls are TRBV7-3 and TRBJ2-1, with 11 bases lining up with TRBD1. With V trimmed by 6 bases and J by 4 bases, 5 bases remained unmatched. The CDR3 covers 15 residues. CDR1 and CDR2 from the germline V gene are SGHTA and FQGTGA. DNA of the CDR3: TGTGCCAGCAGTCCGGGACAGGGGGGATACAATGAGCAGTTCTTC. It yields the protein CASSPGQGGYNEQFF.

The chain couples TRBV10-1 to TRBJ2-5; 7 nucleotides line up with TRBD2. Trimming at V came to 0 bases and at J to 5 bases, leaving 6 bases not matched to a gene. The germline CDR1 and CDR2 sequences are WNHNN and SYGVQD (reference sequence). This CDR3 comprises 15 residues. DNA of the CDR3: TGCGCCAGCAGTGAGTCGGGAGGGCCAGGTGAGACCCAGTACTTC. Amino acid sequence: CASSESGGPGETQYF.

This chain uses TRBV5-6 with TRBJ1-2, with a tentative D call TRBD1 (6 bases). CDR3 size: 13 residues. V dropped 5 bases and J dropped 2 bases, with 10 bases sitting between them. The germline gives CDR1 SGHDT, CDR2 YYEEEE. DNA of the CDR3: TGTGCCAGCAGAAATACAGGGAACTATGGCTACACCTTC. Protein product: CASRNTGNYGYTF.

The J gene is TRBJ2-2, the V gene TRBV2; tentative D call: TRBD1 (5 bases). V was pared by 1 base and J by 6 bases, with 12 bases between. CDR1 and CDR2 from the germline V gene are SNHLY and FYNNEI. The CDR3 is 15 residues long. This CDR3 reads CASSEVFRAAGELFF. The CDR3 DNA sequence: TGTGCCAGCAGTGAAGTGTTCAGGGCGGCCGGGGAGCTGTTTTTT.

The chain is built from TRBV18 and TRBJ1-5; D unclear. Trimming stripped 6 bases from V and 0 bases from J, with 12 bases between. In germline, CDR1 is KGHSH, CDR2 LQKENI. The CDR3 runs to 15 residues. The CDR3 DNA reads TGTGCCAGCTCGTCCAACAGAGATAGCAATCAGCCCCAGCATTTT. This encodes CASSSNRDSNQPQHF.

The CDR3 loop reads CASSLTPARVGYTGELFF. CDR3 in DNA: TGTGCCAGCAGTCTGACCCCCGCGAGGGTGGGGTACACCGGGGAGCTGTTTTTT. This chain connects TRBV27 to TRBJ2-2; a possible D gene is TRBD2 (5 bases). Trimming took 5 bases from V and 3 from J, leaving 22 bases between them. The CDR3 runs to 18 residues. Germline V lookup: CDR1 MNHEY, CDR2 SMNVEV (reference sequence).

The chain combines TRBV5-4 with TRBJ2-2; TRBD1 aligns across 12 bases. Germline CDR1 SGHNT, CDR2 YYREEE (reference sequence). V was clipped by 4 bases and J by 7 bases; unmatched bases: 5. The CDR3 runs 15 residues. CDR3 bases: TGTGCCAGCAGCCAAGGGACAGGGGGCCGCGGGGAGCTGTTTTTT. This sequence encodes CASSQGTGGRGELFF.

V is TRBV4-3 and J is TRBJ2-4; 9 nucleotides line up with TRBD1. Trimming at V came to 1 base and at J to 8 bases, leaving 9 bases not matched to a gene. This CDR3 is 16 amino acids long. Germline V gene sequence: CDR1 LGHNA, CDR2 YSLEER. Here the CDR3 DNA reads TGCGCCAGCAGCCAAGTCCTGGGACAGGGCTGGGACATTCAGTACTTC. This sequence encodes CASSQVLGQGWDIQYF.

The rearrangement joins TRBV14 to TRBJ2-1; D is possibly TRBD1 (6 bases). The CDR3 is 16 amino acids. V lost 0 bases and J 7 bases, leaving 16 bases between the germline ends. Germline values: CDR1 SGHDN, CDR2 FVKESK. The CDR3 here is CASSQDWDNPRNEQFF. The DNA for the CDR3 is TGTGCCAGCAGCCAAGATTGGGACAACCCTCGGAATGAGCAGTTCTTC.

The V and J genes are TRBV6-5 and TRBJ2-4; D perhaps matches TRBD2 (5 bases). Looked up from germline, CDR1 is MNHEY and CDR2 is SVGAGI. The CDR3 has 16 amino acids. V lost 2 bases, J lost 1 base, and 12 bases lay in between. CDR3 residues: CASSYRGGGAKNIQYF. The CDR3 DNA is TGTGCCAGCAGTTACCGAGGCGGCGGGGCCAAAAACATTCAGTACTTC.

This chain connects TRBV6-5 to TRBJ2-3; 12 bases fit TRBD2. CDR1 is MNHEY, CDR2 SVGAGI, per germline. This CDR3 has 16 amino acids. With 4 bases clipped from V and 2 bases from J, the junction kept 4 bases outside the gene matches. The CDR3 spells CASSSGLAGNTDTQYF. The CDR3 region has the DNA TGTGCCAGCAGTTCGGGACTAGCGGGTAACACAGATACGCAGTATTTT.

V usage is TRBV7-2 and J usage is TRBJ2-1; 8 bases line up with TRBD2. CDR1 is SGHTA, CDR2 FQGNSA, per germline. Trimming removed 3 bases from V and 9 bases from J; junction bases left unmatched: 13. The length of the CDR3 is 16 residues. The CDR3: CASSFERAGGRSEQFF. DNA for the CDR3: TGTGCCAGCAGCTTCGAGAGGGCGGGAGGACGAAGTGAGCAGTTCTTC. The full variable domain, rest sourced from reference TRBV7-2 and TRBJ2-1, is GAGVSQSPSNKVTEKGKDVELRCDPISGHTALYWYRQSLGQGLEFLIYFQGNSAPDKSGLPSDRFSAERTGGSVSTLTIQRTQQEDSAVYLCASSFERAGGRSEQFFGPGTRLTVL.

This clone has more than one count but fewer than ten. An end of the junction differs from the germline gene, which may be a read error. The rearrangement links TRBV10-3 to TRBJ2-7; a possible D gene is TRBD1 (5 bases). Germline loops: CDR1 ENHRY, CDR2 SYGVKD. The length of the CDR3 is 13 residues. The CDR3 spells CASSYPDTGEQYF. CDR3 in DNA: TGTGCCAGCAGTTACCCGGACACTGGCGAGCAGTACTTC.

This clone came up a few times. This sequence joins TRBV9 and TRBJ2-3; a weak D match, TRBD2 (5 bases). Germline CDR1 reads SGDLS; CDR2 reads YYNGEE. The CDR3 covers 16 residues. V was shortened by 0 bases and J by 0 bases, with 11 bases between the two germline ends. For the CDR3, the DNA is TGTGCCAGCAGCGTAGGGGCGGGTGGTAGCACAGATACGCAGTATTTT. Encoded protein: CASSVGAGGSTDTQYF.

The chain combines TRBV7-3 with TRBJ1-1; no reliable D call. The V gene lost 5 bases and the J gene lost 0 bases, with 7 bases spanning the gap. The CDR3 is 13 residues long. Germline V gene data show CDR1 as SGHTA and CDR2 as FQGTGA. CDR3 DNA sequence: TGTGCCAGCAGCCGAACTATGAACACTGAAGCTTTCTTT. Translating gives CASSRTMNTEAFF. Complete variable domain (other parts from reference TRBV7-3 and TRBJ1-1): GAGVSQTPSNKVTEKGKYVELRCDPISGHTALYWYRQSLGQGPEFLIYFQGTGAADDSGLPNDRFFAVRPEGSVSTLKIQRTERGDSAVYLCASSRTMNTEAFFGQGTRLTVV.

The V gene is TRBV5-6, the J gene TRBJ2-3, with 9 bases fitting TRBD1. V shed 2 bases and J 2 bases; nucleotides not matched to a gene: 6. Per germline, CDR1 SGHDT and CDR2 YYEEEE. CDR3 length: 16 amino acids. For the CDR3, the DNA is TGTGCCAGCAGCTTTACAGGGGGCAGATACACAGATACGCAGTATTTT. Translated: CASSFTGGRYTDTQYF.

The chain has TRBV6-5 and TRBJ1-1, with D possibly being TRBD1 (5 bases). CDR1 and CDR2 from the germline V gene are MNHEY and SVGAGI. V lost 0 bases to trimming and J lost 0 bases, with 8 bases between them. The CDR3 covers 15 residues. The CDR3 reads CASSYSRQMNTEAFF. The CDR3 DNA reads TGTGCCAGCAGTTACTCGAGACAGATGAACACTGAAGCTTTCTTT.

The V and J genes are TRBV12-5 and TRBJ2-1; tentative D call: TRBD1 (6 bases). This CDR3 comprises 15 residues. V was trimmed by 0 bases and J by 8 bases, leaving 14 bases between them. The germline V gene encodes CDR1 LGHNT and CDR2 FRNRAP. CDR3 in amino acids: CASGLVQPGQDEQFF. CDR3 sequence (DNA): TGTGCTAGTGGTTTGGTACAGCCGGGACAAGATGAGCAGTTCTTC.

The chain combines TRBV9 with TRBJ2-1; perhaps TRBD2 as D (5 bases). From germline, CDR1 is SGDLS and CDR2 YYNGEE. V was cut by 0 bases and J by 5 bases, with 12 bases left in between. The CDR3 length is 15 residues. DNA of the CDR3: TGTGCCAGCAGCGTAGATGGGAACGGGAACAATGAGCAGTTCTTC. This gives the protein CASSVDGNGNNEQFF.

The chain uses TRBV5-8 and TRBJ2-1; D is perhaps TRBD2 (6 bases). Germline V gene sequence: CDR1 SGHTS, CDR2 YDEGEE. The CDR3 has 13 residues. V lost 5 bases and J 5 bases, leaving 11 bases between the germline ends. The CDR3 is CASSFGGHNEQFF. The CDR3 DNA follows: TGTGCCAGCAGTTTTGGAGGGCACAATGAGCAGTTCTTC. Together with reference TRBV5-8 and TRBJ2-1, the CDR3 gives the full variable domain: EAGVTQSPTHLIKTRGQQATLRCSPISGHTSVYWYQQALGLGLQFLLWYDEGEERNRGNFPPRFSGRQFPNYSSELNVNALELEDSALYLCASSFGGHNEQFFGPGTRLTVL.

The V and J genes are TRBV5-4 and TRBJ2-3, with TRBD1 matching over 7 bases. The CDR3 has 14 amino acids. J was trimmed by 2 bases and V by 3 bases; bases with no gene match: 3. Germline loops: CDR1 SGHNT, CDR2 YYREEE (reference sequence). CDR3 coding DNA: TGTGCCAGCAGCTCGGGACAGACCACAGATACGCAGTATTTT. This codes for CASSSGQTTDTQYF.

The chain uses TRBV5-1 and TRBJ1-1; no firm D call. Germline assignment: CDR1 SGHRS and CDR2 YFSETQ. CDR3 size: 16 residues. V shed 3 bases and J shed 2 bases, with 17 bases lying between them. CDR3: CASSSRPGNGNTEAFF. As DNA, the CDR3 is TGCGCCAGCAGCTCCAGACCGGGAAACGGAAACACTGAAGCTTTCTTT.

A remark on this clone: The same CDR3 is also encoded by other DNA sequences in this sample. This chain joins TRBV9 and TRBJ2-2, with D hard to call. CDR1 is SGDLS and CDR2 is YYNGEE in the germline V gene. CDR3 size: 12 residues. V was clipped by 1 base and J by 4 bases, with 2 bases between them. CDR3 DNA sequence: TGTGCCAGCAGCGTACTCACCGGGGAGCTGTTTTTT. It encodes CASSVLTGELFF.